Below, one T cell receptor beta chain is given with its context. Germline V gene data show CDR1 as SGHVS and CDR2 as FNYEAQ. Trimming pared 1 base from V and 2 bases from J, leaving 12 bases between. The CDR3 covers 15 residues. PCR was performed using 60 Vbeta and 13 Jbeta primers. TCRdb keeps only in-frame clones here, not all; method: immunoSEQ multiplex PCR. This listing includes about 72,000 clones. This entry belongs to a study of cytomegalovirus exposure and HLA in healthy donors. This clonotype was obtained from a man in his forties in good health and CMV-seronegative. The sequenced sample was PBMCs. The chain couples TRBV7-6 to TRBJ2-7; tentative D call: TRBD2 (6 bases). The CDR3 sequence: CASSLEAGTPYEQYF. DNA for the CDR3: TGTGCCAGCAGCTTAGAGGCGGGAACTCCCTACGAGCAGTACTTC.